A selection of T cell receptor beta chains follows, all from one sample in a study of OX40 agonist ivuxolimab in advanced cancers. Method: immunoSEQ multiplex PCR; TCRdb's copy keeps in-frame clones and lacks some. The table has over 13,000 clones, around 70% seen once. Sample: CD4+ or CD8+ T cells sorted from blood, taken in a trial of the OX40 agonist ivuxolimab. The receptors were sampled from an adult with an advanced solid tumor such as melanoma, head and neck, liver or kidney cancer. Both conserved end residues are part of each CDR3. The D gene is left open where the match is weak. Expanded clones are given a class, and other clones once, few, many or no size at all.

j_gene | len | d_gene | abundance | v_gene | CDR3aa | CDR3nt
TRBJ1-1 | 15 | . | . | TRBV4-2 | CASSQDNLGGTEAFF | TGTGCCAGCAGCCAAGATAATCTCGGGGGCACTGAAGCTTTCTTT
TRBJ1-4 | 14 | . | . | TRBV30 | CAWSFGLSNEKLFF | TGTGCCTGGAGTTTTGGTCTGAGTAATGAAAAACTGTTTTTT
TRBJ2-1 | 15 | . | . | TRBV28 | CASSLSLSAYNEQFF | TGTGCCAGCAGTTTATCCCTATCTGCCTACAATGAGCAGTTCTTC
TRBJ1-2 | 13 | TRBD1 | . | TRBV19 | CATRMTGLGGYTF | TGTGCCACCCGAATGACAGGGTTAGGGGGCTACACCTTC
TRBJ2-1 | 13 | . | . | TRBV25-1 | CASNEIKGIEQFF | TGTGCCAGCAATGAAATTAAAGGTATAGAGCAGTTCTTC
TRBJ1-1 | 16 | . | . | TRBV5-1 | CASSSPGGQLNTEAFF | TGCGCCAGCAGCTCGCCCGGGGGACAATTGAACACTGAAGCTTTCTTT
TRBJ1-3 | 15 | . | . | TRBV11-2 | CASSLESLSGNTIYF | TGTGCCAGCAGCTTAGAGTCACTCTCTGGAAACACCATATATTTT
TRBJ2-2 | 15 | TRBD2 | . | TRBV27 | CASTLLAGVDGELFF | TGTGCCAGCACCCTACTAGCGGGAGTAGACGGGGAGCTGTTTTTT
TRBJ1-5 | 16 | TRBD1 | few | TRBV19 | CASGGTGGTNNQPQHF | TGTGCCAGTGGGGGAACAGGGGGAACGAACAATCAGCCCCAGCATTTT
TRBJ2-1 | 13 | . | . | TRBV4-1 | CASSQDLWLEQFF | TGCGCCAGCAGCCAAGATTTGTGGCTTGAGCAGTTCTTC
TRBJ2-1 | 12 | . | . | TRBV19 | CASSIARNEQFF | TGTGCCAGTAGTATAGCTCGCAATGAGCAGTTCTTC
TRBJ2-1 | 15 | TRBD2 | . | TRBV9 | CASSPGLAGHNEQFF | TGTGCCAGCAGCCCCGGACTAGCGGGGCACAATGAGCAGTTCTTC
TRBJ1-2 | 13 | TRBD1 | . | TRBV7-9 | CASSLTGDYGYTF | TGTGCCAGCAGCTTAACAGGGGACTATGGCTACACCTTC
TRBJ2-5 | 14 | TRBD2 | few | TRBV6-6 | CASRDGLAGETQYF | TGTGCCAGCAGGGACGGACTAGCGGGAGAGACCCAGTACTTC
TRBJ2-1 | 12 | . | . | TRBV27 | CASGLNGDEQFF | TGTGCCAGCGGACTTAACGGGGATGAGCAGTTCTTC
TRBJ1-1 | 14 | . | few | TRBV4-1 | CASSHPTKGTEAFF | TGCGCCAGCAGCCACCCGACTAAGGGCACTGAAGCTTTCTTT
TRBJ2-1 | 15 | . | many | TRBV7-9 | CASSLSSAGGGEQFF | TGTGCCAGCAGCTTGTCTTCAGCAGGGGGGGGTGAGCAGTTCTTC
TRBJ2-1 | 16 | . | . | TRBV4-1 | CASSQEWPQVVDEQFF | TGCGCCAGCAGCCAAGAATGGCCCCAGGTAGTCGATGAGCAGTTCTTC
TRBJ1-2 | 15 | . | . | TRBV27 | CASSLRPGQGSPYTF | TGTGCCAGCAGTTTACGACCGGGACAAGGGTCTCCATACACCTTC
TRBJ2-2 | 15 | . | . | TRBV28 | CASSPPIGNTGELFF | TGTGCCAGCAGTCCGCCGATCGGCAACACCGGGGAGCTGTTTTTT
TRBJ2-1 | 15 | TRBD2 | . | TRBV7-9 | CASRKLAGGYNEQFF | TGTGCCAGCAGGAAACTAGCGGGAGGATACAATGAGCAGTTCTTC
TRBJ2-7 | 17 | . | . | TRBV7-6 | CASSLEVSHVGTYEQYF | TGTGCCAGCAGCTTAGAGGTCAGTCATGTAGGTACCTACGAGCAGTACTTC
TRBJ2-5 | 15 | . | . | TRBV21-1 | CASSNAGLAGETQYF | TGTGCCAGCAGCAACGCGGGACTAGCGGGAGAGACCCAGTACTTC
TRBJ2-3 | 14 | . | once | TRBV4-1 | CASSHVQETDTQYF | TGCGCCAGCAGCCATGTGCAAGAGACAGATACGCAGTATTTT
TRBJ2-7 | 15 | TRBD2 | . | TRBV7-3 | CASSLAVAGGNEQYF | TGTGCCAGCAGCTTAGCGGTGGCGGGAGGGAACGAGCAGTACTTC
TRBJ1-2 | 14 | . | . | TRBV11-3 | CASSAAGAGYGYTF | TGTGCCAGCAGCGCGGCAGGGGCAGGTTATGGCTACACCTTC
TRBJ2-7 | 14 | . | . | TRBV13 | CASSRGGGTYEQYF | TGTGCCAGCAGCCGCGGAGGGGGTACCTACGAGCAGTACTTC